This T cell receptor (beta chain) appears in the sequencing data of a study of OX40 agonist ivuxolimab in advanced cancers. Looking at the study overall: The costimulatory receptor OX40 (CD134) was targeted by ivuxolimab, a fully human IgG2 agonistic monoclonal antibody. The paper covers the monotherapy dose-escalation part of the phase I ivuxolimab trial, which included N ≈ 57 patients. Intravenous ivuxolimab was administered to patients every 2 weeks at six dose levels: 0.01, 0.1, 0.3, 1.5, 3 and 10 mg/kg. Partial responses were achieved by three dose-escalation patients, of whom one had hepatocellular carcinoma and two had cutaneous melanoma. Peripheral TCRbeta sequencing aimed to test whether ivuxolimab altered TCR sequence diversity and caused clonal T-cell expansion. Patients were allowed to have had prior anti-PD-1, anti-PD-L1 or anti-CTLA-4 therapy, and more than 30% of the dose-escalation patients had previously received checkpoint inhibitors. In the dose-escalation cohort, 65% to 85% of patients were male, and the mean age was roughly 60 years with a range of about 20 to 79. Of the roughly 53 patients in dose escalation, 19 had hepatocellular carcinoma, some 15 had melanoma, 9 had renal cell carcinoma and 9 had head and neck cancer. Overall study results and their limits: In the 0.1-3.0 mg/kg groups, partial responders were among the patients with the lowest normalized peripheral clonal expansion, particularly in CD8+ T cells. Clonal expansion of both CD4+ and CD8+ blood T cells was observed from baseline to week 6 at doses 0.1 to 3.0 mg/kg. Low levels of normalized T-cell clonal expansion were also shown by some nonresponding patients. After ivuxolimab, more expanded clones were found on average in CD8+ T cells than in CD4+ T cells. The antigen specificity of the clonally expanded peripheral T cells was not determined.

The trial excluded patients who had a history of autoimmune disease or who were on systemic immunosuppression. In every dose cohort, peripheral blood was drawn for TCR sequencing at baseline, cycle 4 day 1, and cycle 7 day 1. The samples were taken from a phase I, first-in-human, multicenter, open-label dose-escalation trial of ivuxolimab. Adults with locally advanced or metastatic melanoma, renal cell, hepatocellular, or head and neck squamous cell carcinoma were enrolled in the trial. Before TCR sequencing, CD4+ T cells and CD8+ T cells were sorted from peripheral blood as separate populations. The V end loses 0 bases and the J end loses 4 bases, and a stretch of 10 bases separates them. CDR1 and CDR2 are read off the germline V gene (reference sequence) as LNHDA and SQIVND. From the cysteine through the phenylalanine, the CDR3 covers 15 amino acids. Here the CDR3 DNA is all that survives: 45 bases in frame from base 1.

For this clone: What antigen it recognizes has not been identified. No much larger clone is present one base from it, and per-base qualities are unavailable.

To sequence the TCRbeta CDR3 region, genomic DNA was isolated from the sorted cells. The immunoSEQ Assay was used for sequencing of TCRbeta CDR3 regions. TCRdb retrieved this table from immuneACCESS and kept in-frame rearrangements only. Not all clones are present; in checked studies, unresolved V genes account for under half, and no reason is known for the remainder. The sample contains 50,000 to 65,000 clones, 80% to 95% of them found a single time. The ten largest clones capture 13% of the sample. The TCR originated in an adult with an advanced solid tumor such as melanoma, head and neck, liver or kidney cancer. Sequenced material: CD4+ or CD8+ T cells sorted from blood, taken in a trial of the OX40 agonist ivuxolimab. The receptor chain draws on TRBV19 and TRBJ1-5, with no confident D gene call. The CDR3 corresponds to CASSIDLLINQPQHF. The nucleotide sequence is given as TGTGCCAGTAGTATAGATCTACTGATAAATCAGCCCCAGCATTTT.